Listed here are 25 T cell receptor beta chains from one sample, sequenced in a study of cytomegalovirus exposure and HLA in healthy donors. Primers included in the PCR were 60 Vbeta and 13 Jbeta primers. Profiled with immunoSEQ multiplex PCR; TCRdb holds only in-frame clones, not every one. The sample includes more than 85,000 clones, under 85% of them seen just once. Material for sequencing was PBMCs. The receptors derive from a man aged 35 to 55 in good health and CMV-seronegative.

The CDR3 nucleotides are TGCAGCGTTGGCTCCGGGACAGGGGAACAGCCCCAGCATTTT. Amino acids: CSVGSGTGEQPQHF. V usage is TRBV29-1 and J usage is TRBJ1-5; TRBD1 aligns across 10 bases. J lost 7 bases, V lost 4 bases, and 7 bases had no gene match. Germline-derived CDR1 and CDR2 are SQVTM and ANQGSEA. The CDR3 has 14 amino acids.

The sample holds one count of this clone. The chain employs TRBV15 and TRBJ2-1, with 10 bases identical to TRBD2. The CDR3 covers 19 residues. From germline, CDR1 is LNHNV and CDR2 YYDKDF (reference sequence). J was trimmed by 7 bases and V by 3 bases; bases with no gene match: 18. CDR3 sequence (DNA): TGTGCCACCAGCAGGGGGACTGTGGGGACTAGCGCCTTTTCGAATGAGCAGTTCTTC. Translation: CATSRGTVGTSAFSNEQFF.

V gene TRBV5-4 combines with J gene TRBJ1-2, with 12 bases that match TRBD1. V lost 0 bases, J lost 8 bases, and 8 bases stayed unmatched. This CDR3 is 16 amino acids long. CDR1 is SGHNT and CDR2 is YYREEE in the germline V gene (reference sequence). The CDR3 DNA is TGTGCCAGCAGCTTGGCGGGGACAGGGGGCATTGCGGGCTACACCTTC. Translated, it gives CASSLAGTGGIAGYTF.

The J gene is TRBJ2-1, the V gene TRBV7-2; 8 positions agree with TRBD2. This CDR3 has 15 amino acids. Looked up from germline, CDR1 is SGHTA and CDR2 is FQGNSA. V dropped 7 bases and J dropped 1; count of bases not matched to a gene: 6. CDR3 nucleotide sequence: TGTGCCAGCACCCGTACTAGCGGTTCCTACAATGAGCAGTTCTTC. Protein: CASTRTSGSYNEQFF.

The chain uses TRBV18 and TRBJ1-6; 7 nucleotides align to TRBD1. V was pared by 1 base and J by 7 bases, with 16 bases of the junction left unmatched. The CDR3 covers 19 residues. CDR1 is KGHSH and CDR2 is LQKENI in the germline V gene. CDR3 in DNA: TGTGCCAGCTCACCACGAAGGCCGGGACAGACGGGGGCGAATTCACCCCTCCACTTT. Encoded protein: CASSPRRPGQTGANSPLHF.

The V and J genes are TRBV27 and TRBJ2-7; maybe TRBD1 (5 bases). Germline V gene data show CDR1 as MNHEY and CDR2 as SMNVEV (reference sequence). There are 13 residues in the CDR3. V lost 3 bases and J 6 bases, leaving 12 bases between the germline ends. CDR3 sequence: CASSFSSGPEQYF. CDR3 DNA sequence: TGTGCCAGCAGTTTCTCGTCAGGGCCCGAGCAGTACTTC.

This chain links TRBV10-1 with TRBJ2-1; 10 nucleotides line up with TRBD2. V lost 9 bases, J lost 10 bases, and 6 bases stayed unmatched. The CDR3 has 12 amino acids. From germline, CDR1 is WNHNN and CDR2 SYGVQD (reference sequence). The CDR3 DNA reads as TGCGCCAGTAGAGGAGCGGGAGGGGAGCAGTTCTTC. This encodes CASRGAGGEQFF.

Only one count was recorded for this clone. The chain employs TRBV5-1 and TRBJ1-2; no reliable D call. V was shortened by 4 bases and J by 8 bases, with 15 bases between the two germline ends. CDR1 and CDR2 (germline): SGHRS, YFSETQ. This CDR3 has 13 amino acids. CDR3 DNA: TGCGCCAGCAGCGTGACCGAGGGTATCGGCTACACCTTC. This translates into CASSVTEGIGYTF.

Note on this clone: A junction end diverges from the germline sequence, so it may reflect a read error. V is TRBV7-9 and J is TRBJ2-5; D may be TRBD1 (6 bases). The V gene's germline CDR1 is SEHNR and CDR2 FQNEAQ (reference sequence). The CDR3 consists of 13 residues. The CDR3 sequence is CSSNVDSQETQYF. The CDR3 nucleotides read TGTTCCAGCAACGTGGACAGCCAAGAGACCCAGTACTTC.

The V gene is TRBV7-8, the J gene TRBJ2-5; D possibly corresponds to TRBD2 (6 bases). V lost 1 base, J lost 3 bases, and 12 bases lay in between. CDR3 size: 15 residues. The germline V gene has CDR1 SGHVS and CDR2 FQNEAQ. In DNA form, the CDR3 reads TGTGCCAGCAGCTTAGTGGGTAGCGGAAAAGAGACCCAGTACTTC. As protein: CASSLVGSGKETQYF.

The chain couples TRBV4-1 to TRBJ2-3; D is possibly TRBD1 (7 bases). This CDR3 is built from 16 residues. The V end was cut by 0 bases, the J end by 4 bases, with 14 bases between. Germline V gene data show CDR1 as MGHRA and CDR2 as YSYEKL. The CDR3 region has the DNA TGCGCCAGCAGCCAAGATCGGAGGGGGCAGGCAGATACGCAGTATTTT. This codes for CASSQDRRGQADTQYF.

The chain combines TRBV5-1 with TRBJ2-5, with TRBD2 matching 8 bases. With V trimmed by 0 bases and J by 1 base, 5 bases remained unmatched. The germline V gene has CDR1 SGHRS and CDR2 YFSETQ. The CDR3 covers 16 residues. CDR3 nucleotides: TGCGCCAGCAGCTTGGTCCCAGCGGGGGTCCAAGAGACCCAGTACTTC. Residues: CASSLVPAGVQETQYF.

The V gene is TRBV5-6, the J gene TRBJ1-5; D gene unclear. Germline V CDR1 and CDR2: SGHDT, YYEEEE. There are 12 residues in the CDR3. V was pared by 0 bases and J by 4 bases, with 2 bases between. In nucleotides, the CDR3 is TGTGCCAGCAGCTTGGCTAATCAGCCCCAGCATTTT. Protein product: CASSLANQPQHF.

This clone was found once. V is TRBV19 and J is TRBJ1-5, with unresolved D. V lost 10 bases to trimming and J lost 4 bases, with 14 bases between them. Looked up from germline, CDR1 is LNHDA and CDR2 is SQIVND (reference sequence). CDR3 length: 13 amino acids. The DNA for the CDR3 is TGTGCCACCGCCCAAGGAGGGAATCAGCCCCAGCATTTT. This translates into CATAQGGNQPQHF.

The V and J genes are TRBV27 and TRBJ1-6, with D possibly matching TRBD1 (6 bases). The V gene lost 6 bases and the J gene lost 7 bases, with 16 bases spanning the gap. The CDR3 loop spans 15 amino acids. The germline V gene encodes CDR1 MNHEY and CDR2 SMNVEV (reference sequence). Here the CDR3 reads CASSPTGTINSPLHF. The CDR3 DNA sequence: TGTGCCAGCAGCCCCACCGGGACAATCAATTCACCCCTCCACTTT.

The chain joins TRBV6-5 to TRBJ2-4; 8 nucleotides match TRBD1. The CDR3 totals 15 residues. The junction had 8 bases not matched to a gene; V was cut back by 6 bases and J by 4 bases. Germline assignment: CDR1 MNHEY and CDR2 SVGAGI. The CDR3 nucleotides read TGTGCCAGCAGACCCGGACAGGGCCCTAAAAACATTCAGTACTTC. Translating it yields CASRPGQGPKNIQYF.

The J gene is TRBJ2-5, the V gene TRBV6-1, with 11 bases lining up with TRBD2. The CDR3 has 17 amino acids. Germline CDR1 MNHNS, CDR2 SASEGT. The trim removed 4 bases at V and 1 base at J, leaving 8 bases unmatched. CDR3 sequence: CASSALAGGLRQETQYF. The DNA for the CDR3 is TGTGCCAGCAGTGCCCTAGCGGGAGGACTACGCCAAGAGACCCAGTACTTC.

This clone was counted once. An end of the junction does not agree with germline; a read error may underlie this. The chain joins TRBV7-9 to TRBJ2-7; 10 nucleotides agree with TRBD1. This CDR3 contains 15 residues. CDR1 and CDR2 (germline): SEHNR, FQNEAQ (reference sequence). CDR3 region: CSSSFPGTGAYEQYF. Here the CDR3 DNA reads TGTTCCAGCAGCTTCCCCGGGACAGGGGCCTACGAGCAGTACTTC.

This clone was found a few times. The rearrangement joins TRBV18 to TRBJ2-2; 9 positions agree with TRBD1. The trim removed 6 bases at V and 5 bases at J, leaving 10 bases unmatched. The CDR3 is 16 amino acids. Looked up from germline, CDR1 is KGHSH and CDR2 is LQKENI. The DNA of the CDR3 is TGTGCCAGCTCCGGCGCGGGACAGGGTTCGACCGGGGAGCTGTTTTTT. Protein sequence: CASSGAGQGSTGELFF.

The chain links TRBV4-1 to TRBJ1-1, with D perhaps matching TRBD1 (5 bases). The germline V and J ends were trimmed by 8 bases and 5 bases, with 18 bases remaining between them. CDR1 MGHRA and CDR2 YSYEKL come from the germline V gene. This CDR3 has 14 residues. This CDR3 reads CASRGINKGTEAFF. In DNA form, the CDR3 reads TGCGCCAGCCGAGGAATTAATAAGGGGACTGAAGCTTTCTTT.

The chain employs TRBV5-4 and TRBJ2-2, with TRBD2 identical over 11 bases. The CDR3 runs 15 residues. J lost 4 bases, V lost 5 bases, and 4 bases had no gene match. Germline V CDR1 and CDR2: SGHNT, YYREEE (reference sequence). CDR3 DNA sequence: TGTGCCAGCAGAAAAACTAGCGGGAGCACCGGGGAGCTGTTTTTT. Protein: CASRKTSGSTGELFF.

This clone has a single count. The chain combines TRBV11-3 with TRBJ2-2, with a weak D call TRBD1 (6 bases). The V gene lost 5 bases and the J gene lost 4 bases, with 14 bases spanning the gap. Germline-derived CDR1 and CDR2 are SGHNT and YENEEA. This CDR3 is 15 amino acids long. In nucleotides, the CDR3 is TGTGCCAGCAGCCCCCGGGGACATAGCACCGGGGAGCTGTTTTTT. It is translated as CASSPRGHSTGELFF.

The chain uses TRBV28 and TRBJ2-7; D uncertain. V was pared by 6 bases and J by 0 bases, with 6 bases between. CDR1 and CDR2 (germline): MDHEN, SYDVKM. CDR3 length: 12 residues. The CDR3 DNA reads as TGTGCCAGCAGCTCGAGCTCCTACGAGCAGTACTTC. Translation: CASSSSSYEQYF. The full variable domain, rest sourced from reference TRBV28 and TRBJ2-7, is DVKVTQSSRYLVKRTGEKVFLECVQDMDHENMFWYRQDPGLGLRLIYFSYDVKMKEKGDIPEGYSVSREKKERFSLILESASTNQTSMYLCASSSSSYEQYFGPGTRLTVT.

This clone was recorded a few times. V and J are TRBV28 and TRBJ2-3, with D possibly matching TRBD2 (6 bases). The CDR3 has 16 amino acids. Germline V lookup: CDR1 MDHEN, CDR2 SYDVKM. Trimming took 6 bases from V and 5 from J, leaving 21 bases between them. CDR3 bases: TGTGCCAGCAGACTCCAAGCGACTAGATCGGGAGATACGCAGTATTTT. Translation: CASRLQATRSGDTQYF.

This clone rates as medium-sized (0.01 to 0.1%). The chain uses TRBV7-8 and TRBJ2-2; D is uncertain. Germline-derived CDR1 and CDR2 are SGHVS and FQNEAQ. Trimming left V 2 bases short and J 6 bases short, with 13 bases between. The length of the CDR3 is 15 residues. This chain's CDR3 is CASSLPPGWAGELFF. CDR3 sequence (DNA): TGTGCCAGCAGCTTACCCCCCGGGTGGGCCGGGGAGCTGTTTTTT.